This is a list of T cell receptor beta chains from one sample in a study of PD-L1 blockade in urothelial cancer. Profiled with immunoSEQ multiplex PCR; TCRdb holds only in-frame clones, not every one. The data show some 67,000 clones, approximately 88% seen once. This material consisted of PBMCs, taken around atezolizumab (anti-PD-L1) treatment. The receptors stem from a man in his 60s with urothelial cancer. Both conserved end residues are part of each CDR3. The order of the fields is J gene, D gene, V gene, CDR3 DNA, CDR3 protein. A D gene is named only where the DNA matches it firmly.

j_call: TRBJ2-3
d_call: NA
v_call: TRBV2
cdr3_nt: TGTGCCAGCAGCGATGAATTGTTGGCAGGAGGCGCAGATACGCAGTATTTT
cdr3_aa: CASSDELLAGGADTQYF

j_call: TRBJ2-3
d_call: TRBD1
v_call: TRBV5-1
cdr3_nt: TGCGCCAGCAGCTTGGGCACCCGACAGGGTAGCACAGATACGCAGTATTTT
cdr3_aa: CASSLGTRQGSTDTQYF

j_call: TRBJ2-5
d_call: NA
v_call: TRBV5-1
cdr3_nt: TGCGCCAGCAGCACCCGTCCCTCGCAGGAGACCCAGTACTTC
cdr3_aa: CASSTRPSQETQYF

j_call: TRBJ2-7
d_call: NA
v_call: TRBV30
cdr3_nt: TGTGCCTGGAGTCAAATTACCCCCAGGGGCGAGCAGTACTTC
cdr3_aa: CAWSQITPRGEQYF

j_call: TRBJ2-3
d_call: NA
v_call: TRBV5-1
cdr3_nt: TGCGCCAGCAGCGTCGTAGGAGGGGGCATCACAGATACGCAGTATTTT
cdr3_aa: CASSVVGGGITDTQYF

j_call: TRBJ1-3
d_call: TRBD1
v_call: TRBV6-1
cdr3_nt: TGTGCCAGCAGTGATCTACAGGGGGCGAGCTCTGGAAACACCATATATTTT
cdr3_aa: CASSDLQGASSGNTIYF

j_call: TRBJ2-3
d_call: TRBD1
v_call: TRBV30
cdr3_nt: TGTGCCTGGACCCAACCGGACAGGCCCACAGATACGCAGTATTTT
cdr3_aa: CAWTQPDRPTDTQYF

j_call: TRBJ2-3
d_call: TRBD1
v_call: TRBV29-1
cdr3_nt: TGCAGCGTTGTAATCAGACCATCCCGGGGACAGGATACGCAGTATTTT
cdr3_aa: CSVVIRPSRGQDTQYF

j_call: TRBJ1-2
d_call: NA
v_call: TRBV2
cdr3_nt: TGTGCCAGCAGTGAAGCACTATCAGGGTCTAACTATGGCTACACCTTC
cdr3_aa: CASSEALSGSNYGYTF

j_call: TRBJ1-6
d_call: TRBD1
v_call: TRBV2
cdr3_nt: TGTGCCCGAGAGGGACAGGGAAATAATTCACCCCTCCACTTT
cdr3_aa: CAREGQGNNSPLHF

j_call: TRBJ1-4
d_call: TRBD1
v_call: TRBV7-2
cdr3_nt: TGTGCCAGCAGCGCAGGACAGGGAGGGGAAAAACTGTTTTTT
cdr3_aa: CASSAGQGGEKLFF

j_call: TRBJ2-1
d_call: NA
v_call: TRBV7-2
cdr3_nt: TGTGCCAGCAGCAAGAGCGGTCGCAATGAGCAGTTCTTC
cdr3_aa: CASSKSGRNEQFF

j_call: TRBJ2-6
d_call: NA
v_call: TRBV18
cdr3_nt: TGTGCCAGCTCCAGGACTTCTGGGGCCAACGTCCTGACTTTC
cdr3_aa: CASSRTSGANVLTF

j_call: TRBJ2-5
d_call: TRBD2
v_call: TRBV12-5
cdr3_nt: TGTGCTAGTGGTTTGCGGACTAGCGGGACCCTCCCAGAGACCCAGTACTTC
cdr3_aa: CASGLRTSGTLPETQYF

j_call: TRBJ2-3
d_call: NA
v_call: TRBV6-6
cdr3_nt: TGTGCCACCGCACGGGGAAACACAGATACGCAGTATTTT
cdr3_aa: CATARGNTDTQYF

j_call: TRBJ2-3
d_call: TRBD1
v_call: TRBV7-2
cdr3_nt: TGTGCCAGCAGGAGGGGGACAGGGGGTAATACGCAGTATTTT
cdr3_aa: CASRRGTGGNTQYF